The clone carrying this TCR beta chain was recorded once. The data stem from a study of blood T cell repertoires in COVID-19. Study overall: T cells, B-cell-depleted T cells, or PBMCs provided the cDNA or gDNA that served as material.

Profiled with immunoSEQ multiplex PCR; TCRdb holds only in-frame clones, not every one. Here the sample spans under 70,000 clones, about nine tenths being singletons. Germline CDR1 is SGHAT and CDR2 is FQNNGV. V was cut by 1 base and J by 4 bases, with 14 bases left in between. The CDR3 consists of 16 residues. This clonotype originated in a woman aged 18-29 years with acute or convalescent COVID-19. The sample comprised peripheral blood. The genes are TRBV11-2 and TRBJ2-1; no reliable D call. CDR3 in amino acids: CASSLAVVRPYNEQFF. The DNA for the CDR3 is TGTGCCAGCAGCTTAGCGGTAGTTCGCCCTTACAATGAGCAGTTCTTC.